The 32 T cell receptor beta chains reported below all come from one sample, sequenced in a study of blood T cell repertoires in COVID-19. TCRdb's copy holds only in-frame clones and misses some; the assay was immunoSEQ multiplex PCR. The sample consists of some 110,000 clones, roughly nine tenths of them appearing once. The source material was peripheral blood. The receptors come from a man aged 40-49 years with acute or convalescent COVID-19.

This clone has only one observation. The chain has TRBV10-3 and TRBJ2-1, with TRBD2 identical over 11 bases. Germline CDR1 ENHRY, CDR2 SYGVKD. The CDR3 is 14 residues long. J lost 7 bases, V lost 6 bases, and 5 bases had no gene match. Here the CDR3 reads CAIRTSGEENEQFF. CDR3 DNA: TGTGCCATCAGGACTAGCGGGGAGGAGAATGAGCAGTTCTTC.

Only a few counts were recorded for this clone. The genes are TRBV19 and TRBJ2-1; D is unclear. The CDR3 has 16 amino acids. V lost 2 bases and J 8 bases, leaving 19 bases between the germline ends. Germline V CDR1 and CDR2: LNHDA, SQIVND (reference sequence). CDR3: CASSIIRQPLVDEQFF. The CDR3, as DNA: TGTGCCAGTAGTATAATAAGGCAACCCCTAGTCGATGAGCAGTTCTTC. Full variable domain (missing parts from reference TRBV19 and TRBJ2-1): DGGITQSPKYLFRKEGQNVTLSCEQNLNHDAMYWYRQDPGQGLRLIYYSQIVNDFQKGDIAEGYSVSREKKESFPLTVTSAQKNPTAFYLCASSIIRQPLVDEQFFGPGTRLTVL.

CDR3 DNA sequence: TGTGCCAGCAGACAATTACAGGGCGTGATGAACACTGAAGCTTTCTTT. Translating gives CASRQLQGVMNTEAFF. V usage is TRBV27 and J usage is TRBJ1-1, with a weak D call TRBD1 (6 bases). The CDR3 runs to 16 residues. The germline gives CDR1 MNHEY, CDR2 SMNVEV (reference sequence). Trimming pared 6 bases from V and 0 bases from J, leaving 17 bases between.

The CDR3 protein is CASSIRREMILSQYTQYF. The CDR3 nucleotides are TGTGCCAGTAGTATACGCCGGGAGATGATCCTGTCCCAATATACGCAGTATTTT. The V gene is TRBV19, the J gene TRBJ2-3, with D possibly being TRBD2 (6 bases). Between the trimmed V and J ends, which lost 2 bases and 7 bases, there was a span of 25 bases. This CDR3 contains 18 residues. CDR1 is LNHDA, CDR2 SQIVND, per germline (reference sequence).

The CDR3 spells CASSLIQGSSGYTF. Here the CDR3 DNA reads TGTGCCAGCAGCCTAATCCAGGGGAGTAGTGGCTACACCTTC. This rearrangement joins TRBV7-9 to TRBJ1-2; possible D gene TRBD1, 6 bases. V lost 5 bases and J 7 bases, leaving 17 bases between the germline ends. Germline V gene lookup returns CDR1 SEHNR and CDR2 FQNEAQ (reference sequence). CDR3 length: 14 residues. Drawing the rest from reference TRBV7-9 and TRBJ1-2, the complete variable domain is DTGVSQNPRHKITKRGQNVTFRCDPISEHNRLYWYRQTLGQGPEFLTYFQNEAQLEKSRLLSDRFSAERPKGSFSTLEIQRTEQGDSAMYLCASSLIQGSSGYTFGSGTRLTVV.

The V call is TRBV2, the J call TRBJ1-2; TRBD1 matches 7 bases. This CDR3 is 13 amino acids long. V trimming: 8 bases; J trimming: 3 bases; junction bases outside the gene matches: 6. In germline, CDR1 is SNHLY, CDR2 FYNNEI. This CDR3 reads CASPKGADYGYTF. The DNA of the CDR3 is TGTGCCAGCCCAAAGGGGGCCGACTATGGCTACACCTTC.

This chain uses TRBV4-3 with TRBJ1-1, with unresolved D. Trimming removed 0 bases from V and 2 bases from J, with 13 bases in between. Germline V gene lookup returns CDR1 LGHNA and CDR2 YSLEER. The CDR3 extends over 16 amino acids. The CDR3 DNA reads as TGCGCCAGCAGCCAAGATCATTCCAGGACTAACACTGAAGCTTTCTTT. Translating gives CASSQDHSRTNTEAFF.

V and J are TRBV7-3 and TRBJ2-6; the D is unclear. Trimming stripped 5 bases from V and 3 bases from J, with 8 bases between. The CDR3 runs to 14 residues. Per germline, CDR1 SGHTA and CDR2 FQGTGA. This CDR3 reads CASSQGGGANVLTF. The CDR3 DNA reads as TGTGCCAGCAGCCAAGGCGGTGGGGCCAACGTCCTGACTTTC.

The chain joins TRBV2 to TRBJ1-5, with 7 bases that match TRBD1. This CDR3 has 17 amino acids. V gave up 0 bases and J gave up 4 bases; unmatched junction bases: 9. Germline V CDR1 and CDR2: SNHLY, FYNNEI. CDR3 in DNA: TGTGCCAGCAGTGAAGCGAGGACCGGGACAGTAAATCAGCCCCAGCATTTT. Translated: CASSEARTGTVNQPQHF.

The chain couples TRBV3-1 (or the pseudogene TRBV3-2) to TRBJ2-1; the match to TRBD1 covers 9 bases. CDR1 LGHDT and CDR2 YNNKEL come from the germline V gene (reference sequence). The CDR3 runs 16 residues. J gave up 6 bases and V 5 bases, and 11 bases lay outside the gene matches. This chain's CDR3 is CASSARQGVVSNEQFF. In DNA form, the CDR3 reads TGTGCCAGCAGCGCACGACAGGGGGTTGTTAGCAATGAGCAGTTCTTC.

This rearrangement joins TRBV5-1 to TRBJ1-1; TRBD1 agrees at 7 bases. Germline V lookup: CDR1 SGHRS, CDR2 YFSETQ. CDR3 size: 14 residues. V lost 10 bases, J lost 3 bases, and 12 bases stayed unmatched. CDR3: CASVGRTGDTEAFF. The CDR3 DNA reads as TGCGCCTCGGTGGGCAGGACAGGCGACACTGAAGCTTTCTTT.

The chain couples TRBV10-3 to TRBJ2-3; TRBD2 aligns across 11 bases. V gave up 4 bases and J gave up 0 bases; unmatched junction bases: 6. Looked up from germline, CDR1 is ENHRY and CDR2 is SYGVKD. The CDR3 runs 17 residues. CDR3: CAISAASGGPSTDTQYF. The CDR3 bases are TGTGCCATCAGTGCGGCTAGCGGGGGGCCCAGCACAGATACGCAGTATTTT.

This sequence joins TRBV5-4 and TRBJ2-2, with 8 bases that match TRBD2. The germline V gene has CDR1 SGHNT and CDR2 YYREEE (reference sequence). V shed 0 bases, J shed 5 bases, and the junction held 9 bases outside the gene matches. CDR3 length: 17 residues. DNA of the CDR3: TGTGCCAGCAGCTTGGCACGGGGGGGCCGACGGACCGGGGAGCTGTTTTTT. It is translated as CASSLARGGRRTGELFF.

The chain links TRBV7-9 to TRBJ1-1; D is ambiguous. Germline V gives CDR1 SEHNR, CDR2 FQNEAQ (reference sequence). V lost 2 bases to trimming and J lost 1 base, with 5 bases between them. This CDR3 has 13 amino acids. The CDR3 loop is CASSLPGNTEAFF. The CDR3 DNA reads as TGTGCCAGCAGCTTACCAGGGAACACTGAAGCTTTCTTT. Variable domain in full (rest from reference TRBV7-9 and TRBJ1-1): DTGVSQNPRHKITKRGQNVTFRCDPISEHNRLYWYRQTLGQGPEFLTYFQNEAQLEKSRLLSDRFSAERPKGSFSTLEIQRTEQGDSAMYLCASSLPGNTEAFFGQGTRLTVV.

The chain recombines TRBV11-2 with TRBJ2-5; D is possibly TRBD1 (5 bases). CDR1 SGHAT and CDR2 FQNNGV come from the germline V gene. The CDR3 is 13 residues long. Trimming took 0 bases from V and 9 from J, leaving 11 bases between them. The CDR3 sequence is CASSLDFREPQYF. CDR3 DNA sequence: TGTGCCAGCAGCTTAGATTTCAGGGAACCCCAGTACTTC.

This clone was observed a few times. The chain recombines TRBV30 with TRBJ1-1; D may be TRBD1 (5 bases). CDR1 and CDR2 (germline): GTSNPN, SVGIG (reference sequence). The V and J ends lost 0 bases and 4 bases respectively, with 27 bases between them. The CDR3 runs to 19 residues. The CDR3 protein is CAWSVPQRYATGNPTEAFF. The CDR3 DNA reads TGTGCCTGGAGTGTACCCCAACGTTACGCCACAGGTAACCCCACTGAAGCTTTCTTT.

This rearrangement joins TRBV7-9 to TRBJ1-6, with D perhaps matching TRBD1 (5 bases). The germline V gene encodes CDR1 SEHNR and CDR2 FQNEAQ (reference sequence). The CDR3 consists of 15 residues. Trimming took off 6 bases at V and 5 bases at J, with 14 bases between the two ends. The CDR3 DNA reads TGTGCCAGCAGACACGACACGGGGGATAATTCACCCCTCCACTTT. This encodes CASRHDTGDNSPLHF.

The chain links TRBV5-1 to TRBJ1-6; D is possibly TRBD1 (6 bases). V was pared by 4 bases and J by 8 bases, with 13 bases between. Germline loops: CDR1 SGHRS, CDR2 YFSETQ. The CDR3 runs to 14 residues. The CDR3 DNA sequence: TGCGCCAGCAGCGCAGGGGTATTTGATTCACCCCTCCACTTT. It translates to CASSAGVFDSPLHF.

CDR3 nucleotides: TGTGCCAGCAGCAAAGTAAAGCTTAGCAATCAGCCCCAGCATTTT. Its translation is CASSKVKLSNQPQHF. J is TRBJ1-5 and V is TRBV21-1. TRBV21-1 is assigned pseudogene status. CDR3 length: 15 amino acids.

This chain links TRBV5-6 with TRBJ1-6, with a possible D match to TRBD1 (5 bases). Germline-derived CDR1 and CDR2 are SGHDT and YYEEEE. V was pared by 5 bases and J by 0 bases, with 15 bases between. This CDR3 is built from 17 residues. The CDR3 sequence is CASRSRQTSSYNSPLHF. For the CDR3, the DNA is TGTGCCAGCAGATCTAGACAGACGAGCTCCTATAATTCACCCCTCCACTTT.

The chain links TRBV4-2 to TRBJ1-5; D gene uncertain. From germline, CDR1 is LGHNA and CDR2 YNFKEQ. V was pared by 3 bases and J by 0 bases, with 9 bases between. There are 15 residues in the CDR3. CDR3 sequence reads: CASSHNTDSNQPQHF. The CDR3 DNA reads as TGTGCCAGCAGCCATAATACAGATAGCAATCAGCCCCAGCATTTT.

The chain recombines TRBV5-4 with TRBJ2-3; D perhaps matches TRBD2 (6 bases). The CDR3 runs 15 residues. CDR1 and CDR2 (germline): SGHNT, YYREEE (reference sequence). Trimming took off 1 base at V and 1 base at J, with 10 bases between the two ends. CDR3 in amino acids: CASSLSSGGTDTQYF. CDR3 in DNA: TGTGCCAGCAGCTTGAGTAGCGGAGGCACAGATACGCAGTATTTT.

The gene calls are TRBV5-1 and TRBJ2-3; 15 bases are shared with TRBD2. CDR1 is SGHRS, CDR2 YFSETQ, per germline. This CDR3 has 18 amino acids. V dropped 0 bases and J dropped 3; count of bases not matched to a gene: 5. The CDR3 sequence: CASSLEGLAGGFTDTQYF. Written as DNA, the CDR3 is TGCGCCAGCAGCTTGGAGGGACTAGCGGGAGGTTTTACAGATACGCAGTATTTT.

The rearrangement joins TRBV10-3 to TRBJ2-1; 7 positions agree with TRBD2. Germline V gene sequence: CDR1 ENHRY, CDR2 SYGVKD. The CDR3 contains 15 residues. The trim removed 8 bases at V and 2 bases at J, leaving 9 bases unmatched. The CDR3 protein is CAIAGEGGTYNEQFF. The CDR3 DNA is TGTGCCATCGCGGGGGAGGGCGGGACCTACAATGAGCAGTTCTTC.

The chain recombines TRBV30 with TRBJ1-5; 8 bases are a match to TRBD1. The CDR3 is 15 amino acids. V lost 0 bases to trimming and J lost 7 bases; unmatched junction nucleotides: 8. CDR1 is GTSNPN, CDR2 SVGIG, per germline (reference sequence). CDR3 sequence: CAWSVSGPGGQPQHF. Written as DNA, the CDR3 is TGTGCCTGGAGTGTAAGTGGGCCAGGGGGCCAGCCCCAGCATTTT.

The chain links TRBV4-3 to TRBJ2-2, with 9 bases fitting TRBD1. This CDR3 comprises 16 residues. Germline CDR1 LGHNA, CDR2 YSLEER. With V trimmed by 0 bases and J by 4 bases, 3 bases remained unmatched. The CDR3 region has the DNA TGCGCCAGCAGCCAAGATGCGGGACAGGGCACCGGGGAGCTGTTTTTT. This gives the protein CASSQDAGQGTGELFF.

The V and J genes are TRBV25-1 and TRBJ2-1, with a tentative D call TRBD1 (5 bases). The length of the CDR3 is 12 residues. Germline CDR1 reads MGHDK; CDR2 reads SYGVNS. V shed 4 bases and J shed 10 bases, with 11 bases lying between them. This CDR3 is CASSVKGNEQFF. In nucleotides, the CDR3 is TGTGCCAGCAGTGTGAAGGGGAACGAGCAGTTCTTC.

This chain links TRBV15 with TRBJ1-1; no clear D gene. Trimming shortened V by 3 bases and J by 0 bases, and 26 bases separated the two germline ends. The CDR3 is made up of 20 amino acids. Germline values: CDR1 LNHNV, CDR2 YYDKDF (reference sequence). The CDR3 here is CATSRHRRRGLLHMNTEAFF. The CDR3 nucleotides read TGTGCCACCAGCAGGCATAGACGGCGTGGGCTCCTTCACATGAACACTGAAGCTTTCTTT.

This chain links TRBV19 with TRBJ1-1; D remains ambiguous. The CDR3 runs 17 residues. In germline, CDR1 is LNHDA, CDR2 SQIVND (reference sequence). V was clipped by 2 bases and J by 4 bases, with 20 bases between them. For the CDR3, the DNA is TGTGCCAGTAGTATAAGGCCACAGCATTATTACTCCACTGAAGCTTTCTTT. Translation: CASSIRPQHYYSTEAFF. Drawing the rest from reference TRBV19 and TRBJ1-1, the complete variable domain is DGGITQSPKYLFRKEGQNVTLSCEQNLNHDAMYWYRQDPGQGLRLIYYSQIVNDFQKGDIAEGYSVSREKKESFPLTVTSAQKNPTAFYLCASSIRPQHYYSTEAFFGQGTRLTVV.

This chain links TRBV5-1 with TRBJ2-7; 13 bases map to TRBD2. This CDR3 has 15 amino acids. Losses at the gene ends were 5 bases for V and 2 bases for J; bases not matched to a gene: 4. The germline gives CDR1 SGHRS, CDR2 YFSETQ. The CDR3 sequence is CASSRTSGSTYEQYF. The CDR3 DNA follows: TGCGCCAGCAGTCGGACTAGCGGGAGCACCTACGAGCAGTACTTC.

V gene TRBV5-8 combines with J gene TRBJ2-1; 8 positions match TRBD2. The CDR3 contains 14 residues. Germline CDR1 and CDR2: SGHTS and YDEGEE. Trimming took 3 bases from V and 5 from J; bases not matched to a gene: 4. The CDR3 DNA is TGTGCCAGCAGCTCGGGGGGGGGCCACAATGAGCAGTTCTTC. Residues: CASSSGGGHNEQFF.

This clone appeared once. The chain uses TRBV4-3 and TRBJ1-5, with a tentative D call TRBD1 (6 bases). Germline V gives CDR1 LGHNA, CDR2 YSLEER. V lost 0 bases, J lost 5 bases, and 11 bases lay in between. The CDR3 consists of 15 residues. CDR3: CASSQDRDTYQPQHF. Written as DNA, the CDR3 is TGCGCCAGCAGCCAAGATAGGGACACATATCAGCCCCAGCATTTT.